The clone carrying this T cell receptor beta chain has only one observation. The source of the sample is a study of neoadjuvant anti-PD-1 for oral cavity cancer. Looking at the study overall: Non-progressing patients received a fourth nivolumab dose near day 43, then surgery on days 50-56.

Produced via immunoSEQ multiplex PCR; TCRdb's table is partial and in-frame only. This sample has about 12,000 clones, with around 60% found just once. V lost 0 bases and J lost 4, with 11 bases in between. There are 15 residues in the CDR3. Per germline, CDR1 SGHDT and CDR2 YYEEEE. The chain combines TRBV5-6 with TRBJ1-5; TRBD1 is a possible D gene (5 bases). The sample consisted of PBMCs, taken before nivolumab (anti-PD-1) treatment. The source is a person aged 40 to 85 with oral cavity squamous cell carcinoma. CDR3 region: CASSLAGGWNQPQHF. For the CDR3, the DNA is TGTGCCAGCAGCTTGGCGGGGGGTTGGAATCAGCCCCAGCATTTT.